Each of the 27 T cell receptor beta chains below was sequenced from the same sample in a study of metastatic and nonmetastatic thyroid tumors. MiXCR reprocessed the PCR reads for TCRdb. The sample contains about 93,000 clones, approximately 12% of which appear only once. Patients underwent thyroid surgery, and none had received any treatment before it. Material for sequencing was blood. The receptors were sampled from a female donor with papillary thyroid cancer or a benign thyroid nodule (not recorded which). Some clones in this sample may be carry-over from other donors' samples.

This clone appeared many times. The gene calls are TRBV28 and TRBJ1-1, with D possibly matching TRBD1 (6 bases). Germline CDR1 and CDR2: MDHEN and SYDVKM. This CDR3 contains 14 residues. Trimming shortened V by 6 bases and J by 5 bases, and 16 bases separated the two germline ends. CDR3 sequence (DNA): TGTGCCAGCAGAGGGACACGGGAAAAGACTGAAGCTTTCTTT. This translates into CASRGTREKTEAFF.

This clone came up a few times. This may arise from a read error, as a much more abundant clone is one base away. The identical CDR3 is also encoded by other nucleotide sequences in the sample. The rearrangement joins TRBV19 to TRBJ1-1; TRBD1 might be the D (6 bases). Germline-derived CDR1 and CDR2 are LNHDA and SQIVND (reference sequence). The CDR3 contains 15 residues. DNA of the CDR3: TGCGCCAGTAGTACCTCACGGGGACAAAACACTGAAGCTTTCTTT. It codes for CASSTSRGQNTEAFF.

The sample holds many counts of this clone. This sequence joins TRBV5-5 and TRBJ2-1; the match to TRBD2 covers 8 bases. Looked up from germline, CDR1 is SGHKS and CDR2 is YYEKEE (reference sequence). This CDR3 is 15 amino acids long. V trimming: 4 bases; J trimming: 5 bases; junction bases outside the gene matches: 8. Here the CDR3 DNA reads TGTGCCAGCAGCAGCGTAGCGGGGCGGAACAATGAGCAGTTCTTC. Residues: CASSSVAGRNNEQFF.

This clone was picked up a small number of times. Being one base from a much bigger clone, this may be a read error. The chain is built from TRBV5-1 and TRBJ1-1, with TRBD1 as a possible D gene (5 bases). This CDR3 contains 16 residues. Germline CDR1 is SGHRS and CDR2 is YFSETQ. Trimming removed 3 bases from V and 8 bases from J, with 23 bases in between. The CDR3 sequence: CASSSNTLGPQGEAFF. CDR3 bases: TGCGCCAGCAGCTCTAATACTTTGGGACCTCAGGGAGAAGCTTTCTTT.

This clone has at least ten counts. The genes are TRBV18 and TRBJ2-1; 7 nucleotides agree with TRBD2. The ends lost 6 bases at V and 6 bases at J; junction bases unmatched: 11. CDR3 length: 15 residues. The germline V gene has CDR1 KGHSH and CDR2 LQKENI. The CDR3 DNA follows: TGTGCCAGCTCCCCTCCCGGAGGCGGGGGCAATGAGCAGTTCTTC. Translated, it gives CASSPPGGGGNEQFF.

This clone was observed at least ten times. The DNA for the CDR3 is TGCAGTGCCCATCGCATCACTAGCGGAGCCTACAATGAGCAGTTCTTC. Translating it yields CSAHRITSGAYNEQFF. The chain carries TRBV20-1 and TRBJ2-1; TRBD2 matches at 8 bases. This CDR3 has 16 residues. Losses at the gene ends were 6 bases for V and 2 bases for J; bases not matched to a gene: 12. Germline lookup yields CDR1 DFQATT and CDR2 SNEGSKA (reference sequence).

In this sample, this clone turned up many times. The rearrangement uses TRBV25-1 and TRBJ1-4; D gene uncertain. Germline CDR1 MGHDK, CDR2 SYGVNS. Trimming cost V 1 base and J 5 bases, with 11 bases left between them. There are 15 residues in the CDR3. CDR3 nucleotides: TGTGCCAGCAGTGAATCAGGACGGAAAAATGAAAAACTGTTTTTT. Protein: CASSESGRKNEKLFF.

This clone was seen a handful of times. V and J are TRBV5-6 and TRBJ1-1, with TRBD1 as a possible D gene (5 bases). V lost 0 bases to trimming and J lost 0 bases, with 9 bases between them. The CDR3 spans 15 residues. Germline V gene sequence: CDR1 SGHDT, CDR2 YYEEEE. This CDR3 is CASSLGGDLNTEAFF. Written as DNA, the CDR3 is TGTGCCAGCAGCTTGGGCGGGGACTTGAACACTGAAGCTTTCTTT.

The chain has TRBV5-4 and TRBJ2-1, with D perhaps matching TRBD2 (5 bases). The CDR3 covers 13 residues. Germline values: CDR1 SGHNT, CDR2 YYREEE (reference sequence). V was cut by 4 bases and J by 4 bases, with 9 bases left in between. In DNA form, the CDR3 reads TGTGCCAGCAGCGAGGGATTTTACAATGAGCAGTTCTTC. It codes for CASSEGFYNEQFF.

This clone came up many times. The rearrangement joins TRBV19 to TRBJ2-1, with 11 bases identical to TRBD1. V was clipped by 3 bases and J by 4 bases; unmatched bases: 2. The CDR3 loop spans 15 amino acids. Germline loops: CDR1 LNHDA, CDR2 SQIVND (reference sequence). The CDR3 sequence is CASSIGTGGYNEQFF. CDR3 coding DNA: TGTGCCAGTAGTATTGGGACAGGGGGGTACAATGAGCAGTTCTTC.

This clone was detected a few times. V gene TRBV6-1 combines with J gene TRBJ1-1, with D unclear. Germline CDR1 and CDR2: MNHNS and SASEGT. V shed 10 bases and J shed 7 bases, with 22 bases lying between them. The CDR3 length is 14 residues. CDR3 sequence (DNA): TGTGCCATCAGCCGTGGCAGTCGAGGTGGTGAAGCTTTCTTT. Translated, it gives CAISRGSRGGEAFF.

This clone was observed at least ten times. The CDR3 reads CASSFELPNTEAFF. DNA for the CDR3: TGTGCCAGCAGTTTCGAGCTACCGAACACTGAAGCTTTCTTT. The chain recombines TRBV28 with TRBJ1-1; no clear D. The V end was cut by 3 bases, the J end by 1 base, with 9 bases between. This CDR3 has 14 residues. Looked up from germline, CDR1 is MDHEN and CDR2 is SYDVKM.

This clone was counted only a few times. The V gene is TRBV6-2 or TRBV6-3, the J gene TRBJ2-5; TRBD1 or TRBD2 may be the D gene (5 bases each). V gave up 3 bases and J gave up 4 bases, with 12 bases separating them. Germline loops: CDR1 MNHEY, CDR2 SVGEGT. CDR3 length: 14 amino acids. The CDR3 bases are TGTGCCAGCAGTTATGGGACCGAGGGAGAGACCCAGTACTTC. This sequence encodes CASSYGTEGETQYF.

There are many counts of this clone. The chain is built from TRBV4-3 and TRBJ2-3; D possibly uses TRBD1 or TRBD2 (5 bases each). Germline assignment: CDR1 LGHNA and CDR2 YSLEER. The ends were cut back, 0 bases at V and 3 bases at J, with 13 bases in the middle. The CDR3 runs 16 residues. Here the CDR3 DNA reads TGCGCCAGCAGCCAAGAATCAGGGAGAACGACAGATACGCAGTATTTT. Translated, it gives CASSQESGRTTDTQYF.

This clone was seen repeatedly, ten times or more. This clone may be a read error of a much larger clone one base away. The chain carries TRBV28 and TRBJ1-1; 10 bases fit TRBD1. The CDR3 contains 17 residues. Germline V CDR1 and CDR2: MDHEN, SYDVKM. With V trimmed by 5 bases and J by 6 bases, 15 bases remained unmatched. CDR3 sequence reads: CASSPRGGGTGVSEAFF. In nucleotides, the CDR3 is TGTGCCAGCAGTCCACGAGGGGGTGGGACAGGGGTCTCTGAAGCTTTCTTT. Based on the CDR3 plus reference TRBV28 and TRBJ1-1, the full variable domain is DVKVTQSSRYLVKRTGEKVFLECVQDMDHENMFWYRQDPGLGLRLIYFSYDVKMKEKGDIPEGYSVSREKKERFSLILESASTNQTSMYLCASSPRGGGTGVSEAFFGQGTRLTVV.

This chain connects TRBV11-2 to TRBJ2-5; D remains ambiguous. V was pared by 2 bases and J by 9 bases, with 13 bases between. In germline, CDR1 is SGHAT, CDR2 FQNNGV. This CDR3 region has 13 residues. CDR3 amino acids: CASSLRDIEAQYF. The CDR3 DNA is TGTGCCAGCAGCTTACGCGATATCGAGGCCCAGTACTTC.

In this sample, this clone turned up a few times. With a much larger clone just one base away, this may be a read error. J is TRBJ1-5 and V is TRBV29-1, with D possibly being TRBD1 (5 bases). V lost 6 bases and J 7 bases, leaving 16 bases between the germline ends. In germline, CDR1 is SQVTM, CDR2 ANQGSEA. The CDR3 has 13 residues. The CDR3 coding sequence is TGCAGCGTCGCCATCGGGGCGGAACAGCCCCAGCATTTT. Translating gives CSVAIGAEQPQHF.

This chain uses TRBV19 with TRBJ2-1, with TRBD1 identical over 10 bases. The CDR3 runs 16 residues. Looked up from germline, CDR1 is LNHDA and CDR2 is SQIVND (reference sequence). V shed 5 bases, J shed 16 bases, and the junction held 20 bases outside the gene matches. CDR3 sequence: CASSRTGGDTYNDHFF. CDR3 sequence (DNA): TGTGCCAGTAGTCGGACAGGGGGTGATACCTACAATGACCACTTCTTC.

This clone was picked up many times. CDR3 sequence: CASSLLRGADAYEQYF. In nucleotides, the CDR3 is TGTGCCAGCAGCCTTCTTCGGGGGGCAGATGCTTACGAGCAGTACTTC. The V gene is TRBV4-2, the J gene TRBJ2-7; D is possibly TRBD2 (7 bases). CDR1 LGHNA and CDR2 YNFKEQ come from the germline V gene. V was clipped by 4 bases and J by 4 bases, with 20 bases between them. This CDR3 region has 16 residues.

This clone was recorded many times. The chain uses TRBV7-9 and TRBJ2-1; 8 bases map to TRBD2. The CDR3 totals 15 residues. From germline, CDR1 is SEHNR and CDR2 FQNEAQ (reference sequence). V lost 5 bases and J lost 6; bases outside the gene matches: 9. CDR3 sequence: CASSLGLGLANEQFF. The CDR3 DNA sequence: TGTGCCAGCAGCCTCGGGCTCGGACTAGCCAATGAGCAGTTCTTC.

The sample holds many counts of this clone. The chain links TRBV7-2 to TRBJ2-5; no reliable D call. The CDR3 totals 13 residues. Per the germline V gene, CDR1 is SGHTA and CDR2 is FQGNSA. Trimming pared 5 bases from V and 2 bases from J, leaving 9 bases between. CDR3 coding DNA: TGTGCCAGCAGCCTAGATCCTCAAGAGACCCAGTACTTC. It yields the protein CASSLDPQETQYF.

This clone was recorded at least ten times. The same CDR3 also results from other DNA sequences found in this sample. The chain employs TRBV29-1 and TRBJ2-7, with TRBD1 identical over 8 bases. Looked up from germline, CDR1 is SQVTM and CDR2 is ANQGSEA. CDR3 length: 15 amino acids. Losses at the gene ends were 7 bases for V and 5 bases for J; bases not matched to a gene: 16. CDR3 in DNA: TGCAGCGCGCTAGATGCAGGGGGCCAGGAGGACGAGCAGTACTTC. Protein sequence: CSALDAGGQEDEQYF.

This clone showed up just a few times. This sequence may be a read error, since a much larger clone differs from it by one base. The missing conserved phenylalanine or tryptophan at the end of this CDR3 makes a read error likely. The rearrangement uses TRBV7-9 and TRBJ2-2, with 8 bases that match TRBD2. This CDR3 spans 15 amino acids. J gave up 6 bases and V 5 bases, and 8 bases lay outside the gene matches. Germline values: CDR1 SEHNR, CDR2 FQNEAQ (reference sequence). The CDR3 DNA follows: TGTGCCAGCAGCCGACTAGCGTTGTTACCCGGGGAGCTGTTTCTT. Amino acids: CASSRLALLPGELFL.

This clone has a handful of counts. A much larger clone lies a single base off, so this may be a read error. The chain is built from TRBV29-1 and TRBJ1-3; 10 bases align to TRBD1. CDR1 SQVTM and CDR2 ANQGSEA come from the germline V gene. The CDR3 totals 15 residues. CDR3 sequence: CSVEGDRGSGNTVYF. CDR3 in DNA: TGCAGCGTTGAGGGGGACAGGGGCTCTGGAAACACCGTATATTTT.

The rearrangement joins TRBV19 to TRBJ1-1; D might be TRBD1 (5 bases). Trimming took off 6 bases at V and 3 bases at J, with 11 bases between the two ends. Germline V CDR1 and CDR2: LNHDA, SQIVND (reference sequence). The CDR3 sequence is 13 residues long. In DNA, the CDR3 is TGTGCCAGTAGGAGCTGGGGGGACACTGAAGCTTTCTTT. As protein: CASRSWGDTEAFF.

This clone showed up many times. The chain uses TRBV7-9 and TRBJ1-1, with D tentatively TRBD1 (5 bases). CDR1 is SEHNR and CDR2 is FQNEAQ in the germline V gene (reference sequence). Trimming removed 2 bases at V and 4 bases at J, with 11 bases between. There are 14 residues in the CDR3. The CDR3 bases are TGTGCCAGCAGCTTACCAGGAAGGGGCACTGAAGCTTTCTTT. Residues: CASSLPGRGTEAFF.

This clone came up a few times. This may be a read error, as it is one base from a much larger clone. The chain couples TRBV5-1 to TRBJ2-5; 8 bases match TRBD2. Germline assignment: CDR1 SGHRS and CDR2 YFSETQ. The CDR3 has 16 residues. The CDR3 nucleotides read TGCGCCAGCGGCTTGGGTACGAGCGGGAGTTGGGAGACCCAGTACTTC. This sequence encodes CASGLGTSGSWETQYF.